A selection of T cell receptor beta chains follows, all from one sample in a study of T cell repertoires in cytomegalovirus infection. Their cognate antigens are unknown. TCRdb analysed the reads with MiXCR anew, one entry per CDR3 protein. Of just over 450,000 distinct CDR3 sequences in the sample, roughly 42% were seen once. Sequencing used cultured PBMCs, obtained from culture after CMV antigen stimulation. These receptors all stem from a human donor in good health (CMV status not recorded). Some clones in this sample may be carry-over from other donors' samples. Both conserved end residues are part of each CDR3. A D gene is named only where the DNA matches it firmly. For some rows the clone size is stated as once, few or many, or as a class when expanded; others skip it.

clone size	V gene	J gene	D gene	CDR3 protein	CDR3 DNA
few	TRBV24-1	TRBJ2-1	TRBD2	CATSRSGPTSEYNEQFF	TGTGCCACCAGCCGGTCAGGTCCGACTAGCGAATACAATGAGCAGTTCTTC
.	TRBV7-9	TRBJ1-6	TRBD1	CASSAPGQYNSPLHF	TGTGCCAGCAGCGCCCCGGGACAGTATAATTCACCCCTCCACTTT
few	TRBV20-1	TRBJ2-1	.	CSASRDSYYNEQFF	TGCAGTGCGAGTCGGGACTCCTACTACAATGAGCAGTTCTTC
.	TRBV2	TRBJ1-1	.	CASCRAPLHGGNTEAFF	TGTGCCAGCTGCAGAGCCCCCCTTCACGGGGGCAACACTGAAGCTTTCTTT
.	TRBV20-1	TRBJ2-5	.	CSAQTGQETQYF	TGCAGTGCCCAGACAGGTCAAGAGACCCAGTACTTC
few	TRBV6-2/TRBV6-3	TRBJ2-7	TRBD2	CASSYPRAGGPSYEQYF	TGTGCCAGCAGTTACCCCCGTGCGGGAGGGCCCTCCTACGAGCAGTACTTC
few	TRBV10-3	TRBJ2-7	.	CAISLGGGPSYEQYF	TGTGCCATCAGTCTTGGCGGGGGCCCTTCGTACGAGCAGTACTTC
.	TRBV28	TRBJ1-5	TRBD1	CASSLGDRGYQPQHF	TGTGCCAGCAGTTTAGGGGACAGGGGGTATCAGCCCCAGCATTTT
.	TRBV4-2	TRBJ2-5	.	CASSQVQEATQYF	TGTGCCAGCAGCCAAGTGCAAGAGGCGACCCAGTACTTC
few	TRBV12-3/TRBV12-4	TRBJ2-7	TRBD1	CASSWDREYEQYF	TGTGCCAGCAGCTGGGACAGGGAGTACGAGCAGTACTTC
.	TRBV7-8	TRBJ1-2	TRBD1	CASSLDHRGQRRNYGYTF	TGTGCCAGCAGCTTAGATCATAGGGGGCAGAGGAGGAACTATGGCTACACCTTC
few	TRBV28	TRBJ1-6	TRBD1	CASSRPATGESPLHF	TGTGCCAGCAGCCGTCCCGCGACAGGGGAATCACCCCTCCACTTT
.	TRBV7-2	TRBJ2-3	TRBD2	CASSYSGSSTDTQYF	TGTGCCAGCAGCTATAGCGGGTCTAGCACAGATACGCAGTATTTT
.	TRBV5-1	TRBJ2-7	.	CASSLSHGGYEQYF	TGCGCCAGCAGCTTGTCACACGGCGGCTACGAGCAGTACTTC
few	TRBV6-5	TRBJ1-5	TRBD1	CASSYIGGQSNQPQHF	TGTGCCAGCAGTTACATAGGGGGCCAGAGCAATCAGCCCCAGCATTTT
few	TRBV6-1	TRBJ1-5	.	CASSERVWQPQHF	TGTGCCAGCAGTGAGAGGGTTTGGCAGCCCCAGCATTTT
many	TRBV12-3/TRBV12-4	TRBJ2-1	.	CASSLASNEQFF	TGTGCCAGCAGTTTAGCGTCAAATGAGCAGTTCTTC
.	TRBV6-1	TRBJ2-5	TRBD1	CASSTRDRVVPETQYF	TGTGCCAGCAGTACGCGGGACAGGGTGGTCCCTGAGACCCAGTACTTC